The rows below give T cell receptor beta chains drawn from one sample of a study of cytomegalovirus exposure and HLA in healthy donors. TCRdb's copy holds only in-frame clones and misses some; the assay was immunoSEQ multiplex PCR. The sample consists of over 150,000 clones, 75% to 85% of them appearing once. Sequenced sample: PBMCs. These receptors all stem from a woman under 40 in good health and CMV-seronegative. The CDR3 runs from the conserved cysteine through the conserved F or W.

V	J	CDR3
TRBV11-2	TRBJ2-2	CASSLERSPTGELFF
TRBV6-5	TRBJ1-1	CASSSQTGAQNTEAFF
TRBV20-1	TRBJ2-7	CSARERSSQYF
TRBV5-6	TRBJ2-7	CASSQGAGRTYEQYF
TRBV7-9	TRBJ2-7	CASSLVLAGGDEQYF
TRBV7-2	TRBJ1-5	CASSFGTGINQPQHF
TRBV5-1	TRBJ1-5	CASSLGGMTGDGQPQHF
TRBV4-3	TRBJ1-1	CASSQARGDTEAFF
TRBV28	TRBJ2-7	CASSSTGTGNHEQYF
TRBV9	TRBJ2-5	CASSVAPRAETQYF
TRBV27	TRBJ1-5	CASSLGAGGNQPQHF
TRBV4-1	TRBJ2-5	CASSQVGQGQETQYF
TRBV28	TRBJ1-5	CASRFLSTNSNQPQHF
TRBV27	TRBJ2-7	CASLTTGTGGYEQYF
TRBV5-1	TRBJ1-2	CASSFGTEYGYTF
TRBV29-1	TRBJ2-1	CSVGKGDYSYNEQFF
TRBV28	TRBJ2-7	CASSVPQGAVNEQYF
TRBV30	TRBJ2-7	CAWSVTVYEQYF
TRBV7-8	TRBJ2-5	CASSAGTGVFVGTQYF
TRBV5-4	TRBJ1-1	CASRGQTTEAFF
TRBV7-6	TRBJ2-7	CASSLALLGSEQYF
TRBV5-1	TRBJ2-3	CASSRSGYSTDTQYF
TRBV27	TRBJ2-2	CASSLLGTPTGELFF
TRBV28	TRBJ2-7	CASSGTSIHEQYF
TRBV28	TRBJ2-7	CASSAPGQSYEQYF
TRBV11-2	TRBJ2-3	CASRLLGDTQYF
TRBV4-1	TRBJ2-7	CASSQEDRAHYEQYF
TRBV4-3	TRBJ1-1	CASSQEFLMNTEAFF
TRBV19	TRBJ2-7	CASSMMWEANYEQYF
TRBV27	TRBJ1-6	CASSQQGGNSPLHF
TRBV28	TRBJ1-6	CASSLAGSRDSPLHF
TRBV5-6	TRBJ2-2	CASSLPTGLANTGELFF
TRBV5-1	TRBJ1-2	CASSGQGTYGYTF
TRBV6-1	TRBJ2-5	CASSGYSKETQYF
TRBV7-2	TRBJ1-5	CASSLVGGQGSNQPQHF
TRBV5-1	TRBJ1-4	CASSPNSLQQGTNEKLFF
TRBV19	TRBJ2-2	CASRSGGAVTGELFF
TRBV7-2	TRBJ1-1	CASSQGQGHTEAFF
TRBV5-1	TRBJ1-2	CASSLSGQGRYYGYTF
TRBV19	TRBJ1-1	CASRKGLNTEAFF
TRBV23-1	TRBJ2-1	CASSQSLGTRSYNEQFF
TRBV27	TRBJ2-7	CASSLNGAYEQYF
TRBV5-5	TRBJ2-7	CASSRNRGVSYEQYF
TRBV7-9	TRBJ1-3	CASSLASGSGNTIYF
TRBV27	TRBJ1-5	CASSLPRNDQPQHF
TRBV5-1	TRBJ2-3	CASSLGLAADTQYF
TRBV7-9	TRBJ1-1	CSSNPGGTGGHVAFF
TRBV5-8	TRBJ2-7	CASSARLAGGYEQYF
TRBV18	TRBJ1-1	CASSVDRGLKRNTEAFF
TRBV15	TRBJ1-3	CATSRAPRLLSSGNTIYF
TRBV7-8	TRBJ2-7	CASTYVIGTGGSREQYF
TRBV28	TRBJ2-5	CASIPGQGWETQYF
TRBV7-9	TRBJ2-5	CASSPGPSGAQYF
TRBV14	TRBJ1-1	CASSPLRDRANTEAFF
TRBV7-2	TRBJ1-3	CASTPRDRGVGNTIYF
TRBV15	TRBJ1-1	CATSREGAYTEAFF
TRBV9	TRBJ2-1	CASKERDSYNEQFF